This T cell receptor beta chain stems from a study of blood T cell repertoires in COVID-19. Background on the study: Sites across the United States, Italy and Spain contributed samples from acute and convalescent COVID-19. PBMCs, B-cell-depleted T cells, or T cells provided the cDNA or gDNA that made up the material.

Assay used: immunoSEQ multiplex PCR; TCRdb lists only in-frame clones, some missing. Of just over 650,000 clones in the sample, approximately 90% were seen once. Trimming at V came to 2 bases and at J to 6 bases, leaving 12 bases not matched to a gene. This CDR3 region has 17 residues. Germline V gene sequence: CDR1 ENHRY, CDR2 SYGVKD. The sequenced sample consisted of peripheral blood. The chain combines TRBV10-3 with TRBJ2-3, with 9 nucleotides matching TRBD1. This TCR derives from a woman under 30 with acute or convalescent COVID-19. CDR3 nucleotide sequence: TGTGCCATCAGTGAGGCACACAGGGGGCGGGTGACGGATACGCAGTATTTT. It specifies CAISEAHRGRVTDTQYF.